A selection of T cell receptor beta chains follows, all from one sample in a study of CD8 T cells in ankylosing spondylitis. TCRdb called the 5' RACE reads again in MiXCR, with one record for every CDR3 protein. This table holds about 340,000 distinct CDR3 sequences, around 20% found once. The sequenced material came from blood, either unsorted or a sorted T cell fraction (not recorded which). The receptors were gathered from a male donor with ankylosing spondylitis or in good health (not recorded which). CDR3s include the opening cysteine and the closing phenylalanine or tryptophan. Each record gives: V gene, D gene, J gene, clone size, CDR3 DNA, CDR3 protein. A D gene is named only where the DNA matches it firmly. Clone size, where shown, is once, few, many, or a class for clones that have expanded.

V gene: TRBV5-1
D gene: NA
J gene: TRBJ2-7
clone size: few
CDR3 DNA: TGCGCCAGCAGCTCACAGGATAGCTCCTACGAGCAGTACTTC
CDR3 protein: CASSSQDSSYEQYF

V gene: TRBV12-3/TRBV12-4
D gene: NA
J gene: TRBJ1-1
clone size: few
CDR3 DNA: TGTGCCAGCACCTTTTGGGGGGCGAACACTGAAGCTTTCTTT
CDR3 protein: CASTFWGANTEAFF

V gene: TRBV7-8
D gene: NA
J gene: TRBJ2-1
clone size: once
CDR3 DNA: TGTGCCAGCAGCCTACAGGGGGGGTTGAATGAGCAGTTCTTC
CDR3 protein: CASSLQGGLNEQFF

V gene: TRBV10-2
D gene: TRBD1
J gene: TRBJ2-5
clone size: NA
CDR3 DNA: TGCGCCAGCAGTGGACCGGGACAGGAGACCCAGTACTTC
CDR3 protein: CASSGPGQETQYF

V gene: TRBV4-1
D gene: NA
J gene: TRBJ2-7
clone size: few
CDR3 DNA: TGCGCCAGCAGCCAAGGAGCAGGGCCAGGGGAGCAGTACTTC
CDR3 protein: CASSQGAGPGEQYF

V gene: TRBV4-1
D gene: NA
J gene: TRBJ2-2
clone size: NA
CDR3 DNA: TGCGCCAGCAGCCAAGGACCGTTTTCCGTCACCGGGGAGCTGTTTTTT
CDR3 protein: CASSQGPFSVTGELFF

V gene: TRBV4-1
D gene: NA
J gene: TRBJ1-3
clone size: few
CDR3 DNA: TGCGCCAGCAGCCAAGGAGGCACCGGGACGGTTCGAAACACCATATATTTT
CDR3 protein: CASSQGGTGTVRNTIYF

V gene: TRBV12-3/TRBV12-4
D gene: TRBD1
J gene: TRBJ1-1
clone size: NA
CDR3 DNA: TGTGCCAGCAGTCCAGGGGGACAGAACACAGAAGCTTTCTTT
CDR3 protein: CASSPGGQNTEAFF

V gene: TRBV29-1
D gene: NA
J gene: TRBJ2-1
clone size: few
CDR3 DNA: TGCAGCGTTGTTTGGCTAGGGGAACAGCAGTTCTTC
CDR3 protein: CSVVWLGEQQFF

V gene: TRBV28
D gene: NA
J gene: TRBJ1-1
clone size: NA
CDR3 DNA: TGTGCCAACGCGGACAGAATGAACACTGAAGCTTTCTTT
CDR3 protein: CANADRMNTEAFF

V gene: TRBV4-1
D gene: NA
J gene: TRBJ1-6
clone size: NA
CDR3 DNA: TGCGCCAGCAGCCAGGCCCCAACAGGGTCACTGGATAATTCACCCCTCCACTTT
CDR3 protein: CASSQAPTGSLDNSPLHF

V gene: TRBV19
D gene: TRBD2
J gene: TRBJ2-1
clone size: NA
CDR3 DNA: TGTGCCAGTAGTATAGTGGCCAGCGGGGGGCTAAATGAGCAGTTCTTC
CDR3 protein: CASSIVASGGLNEQFF

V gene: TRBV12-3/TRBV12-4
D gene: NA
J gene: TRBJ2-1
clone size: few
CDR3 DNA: TGTGCCAGCAAGGCGAGTGAGCAGTTCTTC
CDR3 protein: CASKASEQFF

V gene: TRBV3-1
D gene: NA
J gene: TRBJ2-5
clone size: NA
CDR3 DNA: TGTGCCAGCAGCAACCGGGACAAAGAGACCCAGTACTTC
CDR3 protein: CASSNRDKETQYF

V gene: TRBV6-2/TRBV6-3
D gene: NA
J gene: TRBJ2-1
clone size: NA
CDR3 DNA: TGTGCCAGCAGTTACTTGCAGTCGGGCGATGAGCAGTTCTTC
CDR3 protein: CASSYLQSGDEQFF

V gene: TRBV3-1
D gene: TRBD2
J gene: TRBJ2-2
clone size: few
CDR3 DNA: TGTGCCAGCAGCCAGGCACTAGCGGGGATGGACACCGGGGAGCTGTTTTTT
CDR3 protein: CASSQALAGMDTGELFF

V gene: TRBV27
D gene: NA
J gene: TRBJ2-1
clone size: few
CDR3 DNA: TGTGCCAGCAGCCAACTCGTAGGTGGCGATGAGCAGTTCTTC
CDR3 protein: CASSQLVGGDEQFF

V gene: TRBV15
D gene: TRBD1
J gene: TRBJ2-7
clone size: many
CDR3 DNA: TGTGCCACCAGCAGAGAACAGGGGGGCCCGTCCGAGCAGTACTTC
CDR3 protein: CATSREQGGPSEQYF

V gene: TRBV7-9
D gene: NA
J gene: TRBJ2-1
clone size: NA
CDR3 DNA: TGTGCCGCCACCCGGCAGGGCTCCTACAATGAGCAGTTCTTC
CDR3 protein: CAATRQGSYNEQFF

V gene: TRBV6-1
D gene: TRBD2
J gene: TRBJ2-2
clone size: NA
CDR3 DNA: TGTGCCAGCAGTGGACTAGCGGGAGACACCGGGGAGCTGTTTTTT
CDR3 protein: CASSGLAGDTGELFF

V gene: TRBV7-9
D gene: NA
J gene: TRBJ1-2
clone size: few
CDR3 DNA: TGTGCCAGCAGCCAACTGGCGAGTGCTAACTATGGCTACACCTTC
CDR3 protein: CASSQLASANYGYTF

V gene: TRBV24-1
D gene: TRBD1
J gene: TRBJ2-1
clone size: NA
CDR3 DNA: TGTGCCACCAGTAAAAAGGGGGGACAGGGACACAATGAGCAGTTCTTC
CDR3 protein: CATSKKGGQGHNEQFF

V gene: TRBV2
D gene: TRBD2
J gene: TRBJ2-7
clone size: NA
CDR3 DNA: TGTGCCACCGCAGCGGGGGGGAACTCCTACGAGCAGTACTTC
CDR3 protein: CATAAGGNSYEQYF

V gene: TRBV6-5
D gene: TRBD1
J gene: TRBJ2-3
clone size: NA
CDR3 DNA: TGTGCCAGCAGTTACTCGGGCAGGGGGATTGTAGATACGCAGTATTTT
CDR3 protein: CASSYSGRGIVDTQYF

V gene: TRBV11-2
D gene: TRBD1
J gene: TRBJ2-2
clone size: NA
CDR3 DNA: TGTGCCAGCACCACCACAGGGGGCAACACCGGGGAGCTGTTTTTT
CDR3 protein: CASTTTGGNTGELFF

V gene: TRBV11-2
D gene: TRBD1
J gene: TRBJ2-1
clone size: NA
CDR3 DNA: TGTGCCAGCAGCTTACCTTCGGGACAGGGTGGTAATGAGCAGTTCTTC
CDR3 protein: CASSLPSGQGGNEQFF

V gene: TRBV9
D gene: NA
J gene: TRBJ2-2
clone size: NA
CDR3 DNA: TGTGCCAGCAGCGTTTATGGAGGGGCCGGGGAGCTGTTTTTT
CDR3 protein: CASSVYGGAGELFF

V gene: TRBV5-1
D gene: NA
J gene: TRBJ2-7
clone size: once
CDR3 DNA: TGCGCCAGCAGCTTGGACTACAGGGATGAGCAGTACTTC
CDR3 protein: CASSLDYRDEQYF

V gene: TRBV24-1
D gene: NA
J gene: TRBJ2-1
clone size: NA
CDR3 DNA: TGTGCCACCAGTGACGTCCCGAGCTCCTACAATGAGCAGTTCTTC
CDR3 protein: CATSDVPSSYNEQFF

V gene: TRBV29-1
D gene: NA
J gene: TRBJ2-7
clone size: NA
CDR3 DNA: TGCAGCGTGGACAGTACCTACGAGCAGTACTTC
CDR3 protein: CSVDSTYEQYF